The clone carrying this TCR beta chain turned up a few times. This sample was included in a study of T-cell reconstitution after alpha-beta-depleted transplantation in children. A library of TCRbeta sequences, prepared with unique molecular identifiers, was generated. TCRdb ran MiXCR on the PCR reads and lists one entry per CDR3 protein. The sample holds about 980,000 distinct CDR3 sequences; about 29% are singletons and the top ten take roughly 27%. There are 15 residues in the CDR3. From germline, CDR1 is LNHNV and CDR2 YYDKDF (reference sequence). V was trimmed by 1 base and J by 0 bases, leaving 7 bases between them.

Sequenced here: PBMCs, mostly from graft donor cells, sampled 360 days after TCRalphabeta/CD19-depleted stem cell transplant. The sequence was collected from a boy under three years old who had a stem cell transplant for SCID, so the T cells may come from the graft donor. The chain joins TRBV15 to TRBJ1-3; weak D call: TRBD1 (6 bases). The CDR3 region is CATSRVQGSGNTIYF. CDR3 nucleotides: TGTGCCACCAGCAGAGTACAGGGCTCTGGAAACACCATATATTTT. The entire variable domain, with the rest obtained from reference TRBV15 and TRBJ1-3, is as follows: DAMVIQNPRYQVTQFGKPVTLSCSQTLNHNVMYWYQQKSSQAPKLLFHYYDKDFNNEADTPDNFQSRRPNTSFCFLDIRSPGLGDTAMYLCATSRVQGSGNTIYFGEGSWLTVV.